Below, 31 T cell receptor beta chains from the same sample are listed, as sequenced in a study of T-cell memory formation after mild COVID-19. TCRdb reprocessed the 5' RACE reads with MiXCR, giving one entry per CDR3 protein. This sample has around 530,000 distinct CDR3 sequences, with roughly 20% found just once. The sequencing sample was made of PBMCs or a T cell subset sorted from them (not recorded which). The receptors originated from an adult woman who had mild COVID-19 (a few samples of this study predate the infection). Cell type and time point are not known.

The V gene is TRBV6-6, the J gene TRBJ2-5, with 11 positions matching TRBD2. The ends lost 6 bases at V and 1 base at J; junction bases unmatched: 10. This CDR3 has 17 residues. Germline-derived CDR1 and CDR2 are MNHNY and SVGAGI (reference sequence). CDR3 coding DNA: TGTGCCAGCAGGCCGCTGACTAGCGGGGTAGGCCAAGAGACCCAGTACTTC. Amino acid sequence: CASRPLTSGVGQETQYF.

The chain links TRBV9 to TRBJ2-1; TRBD1 agrees at 8 bases. V shed 7 bases and J 5 bases; nucleotides not matched to a gene: 5. Looked up from germline, CDR1 is SGDLS and CDR2 is YYNGEE. The CDR3 has 13 residues. This chain's CDR3 is CASQDRDNNEQFF. CDR3 nucleotides: TGTGCCAGCCAGGACAGGGACAACAATGAGCAGTTCTTC.

In its sample, this clonotype was seen a few times. The rearrangement links TRBV7-2 to TRBJ2-5; 12 nucleotides line up with TRBD2. The germline CDR1 and CDR2 sequences are SGHTA and FQGNSA. There are 15 residues in the CDR3. Germline trimming cut 3 bases from V and 5 bases from J; bases unmatched to any gene: 4. CDR3 sequence (DNA): TGTGCCAGCAGCTTCCAGACTAGCGGGAGTGAGACCCAGTACTTC. As protein: CASSFQTSGSETQYF.

This CDR3 is CASSQGNPRLTDYSNQPQHF. The CDR3 DNA sequence: TGTGCCAGCAGCCAAGGAAACCCCCGACTGACAGATTATAGCAATCAGCCCCAGCATTTT. V and J are TRBV14 and TRBJ1-5; TRBD1 might be the D (5 bases). Germline V gives CDR1 SGHDN, CDR2 FVKESK. The length of the CDR3 is 20 residues. Trimming removed 1 base from V and 0 bases from J, with 22 bases in between.

This clonotype appeared many times. The CDR3 is CASSLELAGGVNEQFF. For the CDR3, the DNA is TGCGCCAGCAGCTTGGAACTAGCGGGAGGCGTCAATGAGCAGTTCTTC. The genes are TRBV5-1 and TRBJ2-1; 12 bases match TRBD2. Germline V gene lookup returns CDR1 SGHRS and CDR2 YFSETQ. V shed 0 bases, J shed 6 bases, and the junction held 4 bases outside the gene matches. The CDR3 totals 16 residues.

This sequence joins TRBV9 and TRBJ2-1; D not resolved. Looked up from germline, CDR1 is SGDLS and CDR2 is YYNGEE. The CDR3 runs to 18 residues. With 0 bases removed from V and 0 bases from J, the gap between germline ends came to 16 bases. CDR3: CASSVAYLGSSSYNEQFF. CDR3 sequence (DNA): TGTGCCAGCAGCGTAGCTTATCTAGGGTCTTCCTCCTACAATGAGCAGTTCTTC.

This clonotype appeared a few times. The rearrangement uses TRBV6-6 and TRBJ2-6, with D unresolved. CDR1 MNHNY and CDR2 SVGAGI come from the germline V gene (reference sequence). CDR3 length: 15 amino acids. Trimming took 7 bases from V and 0 from J, leaving 10 bases between them. The CDR3, as DNA: TGTGCCAGCAACCTCGACACCTCTGGGGCCAACGTCCTGACTTTC. Encoded protein: CASNLDTSGANVLTF.

Written as DNA, the CDR3 is TGTGCCAGCAGCTTAGAGGGCGACGGCACCGTCTACAATGAGCAGTTCTTC. Translation gives CASSLEGDGTVYNEQFF. The genes are TRBV11-2 and TRBJ2-1, with D unresolved. This CDR3 has 17 residues. V was cut by 0 bases and J by 3 bases, with 15 bases left in between. The germline gives CDR1 SGHAT, CDR2 FQNNGV.

The chain joins TRBV3-1 to TRBJ2-1, with 8 nucleotides matching TRBD2. V lost 2 bases, J lost 10 bases, and 7 bases stayed unmatched. In germline, CDR1 is LGHDT, CDR2 YNNKEL (reference sequence). CDR3 length equals 14 residues. CDR3 region: CASSQFRGGLEQFF. Here the CDR3 DNA reads TGTGCCAGCAGCCAATTCCGGGGGGGCCTCGAGCAGTTCTTC.

The V call is TRBV7-6, the J call TRBJ2-1, with D perhaps matching TRBD1 (5 bases). Germline V gene sequence: CDR1 SGHVS, CDR2 FNYEAQ. The CDR3 loop spans 14 amino acids. Between the trimmed V and J ends, which lost 4 bases and 7 bases, there was a span of 14 bases. Written as DNA, the CDR3 is TGTGCCAGCAGCTCCGGGCCAGGGCCAAATGAGCAGTTCTTC. Protein product: CASSSGPGPNEQFF.

This clonotype appeared once. A single base separates this from a much larger clone, so it may be a read error. The rearrangement uses TRBV27 and TRBJ2-7; D not certain. The CDR3 sequence is 11 residues long. The germline V gene encodes CDR1 MNHEY and CDR2 SMNVEV (reference sequence). V was trimmed by 4 bases and J by 5 bases, leaving 6 bases between them. CDR3 sequence (DNA): TGTGCCAGCAGTTCCCTCAACGAGCAGTACTTC. This translates into CASSSLNEQYF.

This clonotype was counted only a few times. V is TRBV21-1 and J is TRBJ2-7; the table's D gene call, TRBD1, was not cross checked with the DNA. TRBV21-1 counts as a pseudogene. The CDR3 consists of 13 residues. CDR3 sequence reads: CASSTKGAYEQYF. The CDR3 nucleotides read TGTGCCAGCAGCACCAAGGGGGCCTACGAGCAGTACTTC.

The rearrangement joins TRBV19 to TRBJ1-1, with a tentative D call TRBD1 (5 bases). This CDR3 region has 13 residues. V dropped 4 bases and J dropped 3 bases, with 9 bases sitting between them. Germline V gives CDR1 LNHDA, CDR2 SQIVND (reference sequence). The DNA of the CDR3 is TGTGCCAGTAGTAACGGGGGATACACTGAAGCTTTCTTT. Translating it yields CASSNGGYTEAFF. The whole variable domain, filled in from reference TRBV19 and TRBJ1-1, reads DGGITQSPKYLFRKEGQNVTLSCEQNLNHDAMYWYRQDPGQGLRLIYYSQIVNDFQKGDIAEGYSVSREKKESFPLTVTSAQKNPTAFYLCASSNGGYTEAFFGQGTRLTVV.

This clonotype was seen a few times. The chain combines TRBV6-2 or TRBV6-3 with TRBJ1-2, with 10 bases identical to TRBD1. Germline V CDR1 and CDR2: MNHEY, SVGEGT. Trimming took 6 bases from V and 0 from J; bases not matched to a gene: 13. This CDR3 region has 18 residues. The DNA of the CDR3 is TGTGCCAGCAGACCCTGGGGACAGGGGAGCCTCGCTAACTATGGCTACACCTTC. Protein sequence: CASRPWGQGSLANYGYTF.

This chain joins TRBV5-1 and TRBJ2-1; weak D call: TRBD1 (6 bases). Trimming cost V 4 bases and J 7 bases, with 9 bases left between them. The CDR3 totals 12 residues. The germline CDR1 and CDR2 sequences are SGHRS and YFSETQ. CDR3 sequence: CASSRGQNEQFF. Here the CDR3 DNA reads TGCGCCAGCAGCAGGGGACAAAATGAGCAGTTCTTC.

This chain uses TRBV5-4 with TRBJ2-1; TRBD2 might be the D (6 bases). Germline CDR1 SGHNT, CDR2 YYREEE (reference sequence). The CDR3 is made up of 14 amino acids. With 3 bases removed from V and 7 bases from J, the gap between germline ends came to 14 bases. For the CDR3, the DNA is TGTGCCAGCAGCTGGGGAGGCCGGAGGAATGAGCAGTTCTTC. It translates to CASSWGGRRNEQFF.

This clonotype occurred a few times. This chain joins TRBV20-1 and TRBJ1-5, with D hard to call. V lost 0 bases, J lost 1 base, and 10 bases lay in between. This CDR3 spans 15 amino acids. Germline CDR1 reads DFQATT; CDR2 reads SNEGSKA (reference sequence). The chain's CDR3 is CSARDLDLSNQPQHF. The CDR3, as DNA: TGCAGTGCTAGAGATTTGGACTTGAGCAATCAGCCCCAGCATTTT.

The chain combines TRBV5-1 with TRBJ2-1, with a weak D call TRBD1 (5 bases). V was trimmed by 2 bases and J by 9 bases, leaving 9 bases between them. This CDR3 is built from 12 residues. Germline V CDR1 and CDR2: SGHRS, YFSETQ. Written as DNA, the CDR3 is TGCGCCAGCAGCTTAACAGGTGCTGAGCAGTTCTTC. Protein sequence: CASSLTGAEQFF.

CDR3 residues: CASSYRGNDEQFF. The CDR3, as DNA: TGTGCCAGCAGTTACAGGGGGAACGATGAGCAGTTCTTC. The V gene is TRBV6-5, the J gene TRBJ2-1; D might be TRBD1 (6 bases). There are 13 residues in the CDR3. Trimming pared 2 bases from V and 8 bases from J, leaving 10 bases between. Germline CDR1 and CDR2: MNHEY and SVGAGI.

V gene TRBV9 combines with J gene TRBJ2-2; D may be TRBD2 (7 bases). The V end lost 5 bases, the J end lost 4 bases, and 15 bases lay between the germline ends. The CDR3 spans 15 residues. Per the germline V gene, CDR1 is SGDLS and CDR2 is YYNGEE. The chain's CDR3 is CASSWGGAATGELFF. Here the CDR3 DNA reads TGTGCCAGCAGTTGGGGGGGGGCCGCCACCGGGGAGCTGTTTTTT.

The CDR3 protein is CASSLVPGVEAFF. The CDR3 bases are TGTGCCAGCAGTTTAGTGCCAGGGGTTGAAGCTTTCTTT. This chain uses TRBV12-3 or TRBV12-4 with TRBJ1-1; possibly TRBD1 for D (6 bases). CDR3 length: 13 amino acids. Trimming pared 1 base from V and 7 bases from J, leaving 10 bases between.

This clonotype was counted between two and nine times. The V and J genes are TRBV12-3 or TRBV12-4 and TRBJ1-4; a weak D match, TRBD1 (6 bases). The CDR3 totals 14 residues. Trimming left V 6 bases short and J 5 bases short, with 13 bases between. The CDR3: CASRPGQRNEKLFF. CDR3 DNA: TGTGCCAGCAGACCGGGACAACGGAATGAAAAACTGTTTTTT.

The chain carries TRBV29-1 and TRBJ2-7; 10 nucleotides agree with TRBD1. After removal of 7 bases from V and 2 bases from J, the junction contained 5 bases not matched to a gene. The CDR3 is 13 residues long. Germline lookup yields CDR1 SQVTM and CDR2 ANQGSEA. The CDR3 loop is CSAWTGGAYEQYF. In nucleotides, the CDR3 is TGCAGCGCCTGGACAGGGGGGGCCTACGAGCAGTACTTC.

This clonotype occurred a few times. V gene TRBV24-1 combines with J gene TRBJ2-2, with 14 bases fitting TRBD2. V lost 0 bases and J lost 5; bases outside the gene matches: 4. Germline V gives CDR1 KGHDR, CDR2 SFDVKD. This CDR3 is 18 amino acids long. CDR3 sequence (DNA): TGTGCCACCAGTGATTTGGGACTAGCGGGAGGAAGGACCGGGGAGCTGTTTTTT. Protein: CATSDLGLAGGRTGELFF.

The chain recombines TRBV5-5 with TRBJ1-2; 12 nucleotides match TRBD1. J gave up 7 bases and V 3 bases, and 4 bases lay outside the gene matches. Germline CDR1 and CDR2: SGHKS and YYEKEE (reference sequence). The CDR3 sequence is 14 residues long. Written as DNA, the CDR3 is TGTGCCAGCAGCTGGGACAGGGGGCAGGGTGGCTACACCTTC. This sequence encodes CASSWDRGQGGYTF.

This clonotype was seen more than once but under ten times. The chain joins TRBV5-4 to TRBJ2-1, with unresolved D. Germline values: CDR1 SGHNT, CDR2 YYREEE (reference sequence). Trimming took 4 bases from V and 3 from J, leaving 11 bases between them. CDR3 size: 14 residues. The CDR3 region has the DNA TGTGCCAGCAGCCCCCGGACGGTCTACAATGAGCAGTTCTTC. It translates to CASSPRTVYNEQFF.

The chain carries TRBV12-3 or TRBV12-4 and TRBJ2-1, with 7 bases that match TRBD2. The CDR3 is made up of 13 amino acids. CDR3 region: CASGRWELDEQFF. In nucleotides, the CDR3 is TGTGCTAGCGGGCGCTGGGAGCTGGATGAGCAGTTCTTC.

The V and J genes are TRBV5-1 and TRBJ1-1; D is uncertain. Germline V gene lookup returns CDR1 SGHRS and CDR2 YFSETQ. The length of the CDR3 is 13 residues. The germline V and J ends were trimmed by 0 bases and 8 bases, with 11 bases remaining between them. CDR3 region: CASSLDGRYEAFF. CDR3 DNA: TGCGCCAGCAGCTTGGACGGTCGGTACGAAGCTTTCTTT.

The chain joins TRBV6-1 to TRBJ1-2, with TRBD1 matching over 10 bases. The CDR3 spans 15 residues. Germline loops: CDR1 MNHNS, CDR2 SASEGT. Trimming cost V 6 bases and J 5 bases; bases outside gene matches: 9. The DNA of the CDR3 is TGTGCCAGCAGCTTCGAGGACAGGGGGGTATATGGCTACACCTTC. It is translated as CASSFEDRGVYGYTF.

V usage is TRBV7-9 and J usage is TRBJ2-3, with unresolved D. The CDR3 contains 11 residues. The V gene lost 6 bases and the J gene lost 2 bases, with 3 bases spanning the gap. The germline CDR1 and CDR2 sequences are SEHNR and FQNEAQ (reference sequence). The CDR3 sequence: CASRDTDTQYF. The CDR3 DNA sequence: TGTGCCAGCAGGGACACAGATACGCAGTATTTT. Full variable domain (missing parts from reference TRBV7-9 and TRBJ2-3): DTGVSQNPRHKITKRGQNVTFRCDPISEHNRLYWYRQTLGQGPEFLTYFQNEAQLEKSRLLSDRFSAERPKGSFSTLEIQRTEQGDSAMYLCASRDTDTQYFGPGTRLTVL.

Here the CDR3 DNA reads TGTGCCAGCAGCCGGCTGGGGGCTGGCGGCTACACCTTC. Translating gives CASSRLGAGGYTF. This chain links TRBV4-2 with TRBJ1-2, with a possible D match to TRBD1 (6 bases). Germline CDR1 and CDR2: LGHNA and YNFKEQ. This CDR3 contains 13 residues. V lost 4 bases to trimming and J lost 8 bases, with 14 bases between them.